This T cell receptor beta chain was profiled in a study of blood T cell repertoires in COVID-19 (dated by TCRdb to about 2020). Regarding the research as a whole: Samples covering the acute and convalescent phases of COVID-19 were provided by collaborators in the United States, Italy and Spain. The material from the prospective study consisted of cDNA or gDNA derived from T cells, B-cell-depleted T cells, or PBMCs. Subjects who had been exposed to COVID-19, were actively infected with it, or had recovered from it provided the deeply sampled blood TCRbeta repertoires that made up the dataset. The repertoires were released in a freely available public database intended as a resource for research on the immune response to SARS-CoV-2. Samples came from the ongoing ImmuneRACE study (first 160 participants) plus 1,254 subjects from 6 global collaborators. The sample metadata nearly always contained a de-identified subject ID, COVID-19 status, age in years and sex. Where available, HLA class I and class II types were taken from metadata supplied by the sample provider and were not determined by assay-based typing.

TCRbeta CDR3 regions were amplified from genomic DNA using the immunoSEQ Assay, a bias-controlled multiplex PCR. In the paper's pipeline: The number of nucleated cells in each sample was estimated by amplification of reference gene primers within the assay. To quantify the absolute abundance of each unique TCRbeta CDR3 rearrangement, sequence reads were collapsed and filtered. For each sample, productive Simpson clonality was calculated as the square root of Simpson's diversity index across productive rearrangements. The immuneACCESS repertoire file appears here via TCRdb, limited to in-frame rearrangements. These files lack a portion of the clones; in checked studies, under half of the deficit traces to unresolved V genes, and the cause of the others is not known. V and J calls and clone size are those listed in that table; D and trimming were worked out from the DNA. In this sample the table shows roughly 250,000 clones, about 80% of which occur a single time. The ten largest clonotypes hold roughly 9.6% of the sample.

Each collaborating institution followed its own protocols to collect whole blood in K2EDTA tubes. For TCRbeta analysis, collaborators shipped samples as frozen whole blood, isolated PBMCs, or DNA extracted from either of those sample types. What the research found in general, with its limitations: The amount of clinical and demographic metadata varied by source and participant and was provided uncurated.

In the germline V gene (reference sequence), CDR1 corresponds to SEHNR and CDR2 to FQNEAQ. Inclusive of the bounding cysteine and phenylalanine, the CDR3 is 15 residues long. Here the CDR3 DNA is all that survives: 45 bases in frame from base 1. V trim: 5 bases; J trim: 7 bases; unmatched bases: 11. Remarks on this clone: Its specific antigen is unknown. No base qualities exist here, and no much larger clone lies one base off it.

This clonotype was obtained from a woman aged 80 or over with acute or convalescent COVID-19. Rearrangement joined TRBV7-9 to TRBJ2-1, with 7 middle bases fitting TRBD2. The specimen was peripheral blood. The DNA reads TGTGCCAGCAGCCCTCGACTAGCAGAGTGGAATGAGCAGTTCTTC. Its translation is CASSPRLAEWNEQFF.